This is a list of T cell receptor beta chains from one sample in a study of CD8 T cells in Susac syndrome. TCRdb passed the immunoSEQ multiplex PCR reads through MiXCR, listing each CDR3 protein once. Of 120,000 or so distinct CDR3 sequences detected, around 94% appear once; the ten largest clones hold less than 0.3%. Source material: CD8+ T cells from PBMCs. The source of these receptors is a human donor with Susac syndrome. The CDR3 runs from the conserved cysteine through the conserved F or W. The D gene is left open where the match is weak. Clone sizes are given selectively: once, few, many, or a class where the clone is expanded.

d_call	v_call	j_call	clone_size	cdr3_aa	cdr3_nt
NA	TRBV9	TRBJ2-5	NA	CASSVDNSFMETQYF	TGTGCCAGCAGCGTAGATAACAGTTTCATGGAGACCCAGTACTTC
NA	TRBV7-9	TRBJ2-5	NA	CASSLLTTRGETQYF	TGTGCCAGCAGCTTATTGACGACCCGAGGGGAGACCCAGTACTTC
NA	TRBV7-6	TRBJ1-2	NA	CASSLVGETDGYTF	TGTGCCAGCAGCTTAGTGGGTGAGACTGATGGCTACACCTTC
TRBD1	TRBV12-3/TRBV12-4	TRBJ1-1	NA	CASSPRGRGGNTEAFF	TGTGCCAGCAGCCCCAGGGGGCGCGGGGGGAACACTGAAGCTTTCTTT
TRBD1	TRBV29-1	TRBJ1-2	NA	CSVEIQGGGYGYTF	TGCAGCGTTGAGATACAGGGGGGTGGCTATGGCTACACCTTC
NA	TRBV15	TRBJ1-2	NA	CATRPGANYGYTF	TGTGCCACCCGCCCAGGGGCCAACTATGGCTACACCTTC
NA	TRBV18	TRBJ2-7	NA	CASSPTGISYEQYF	TGTGCCAGCTCACCTACAGGGATTTCCTACGAGCAGTACTTC
TRBD1	TRBV29-1	TRBJ1-2	NA	CSVVHRGTNYGYTF	TGCAGCGTGGTTCACAGGGGGACTAACTATGGCTACACCTTC
TRBD2	TRBV9	TRBJ2-5	NA	CASSVSSGGGFQETQYF	TGTGCCAGCAGCGTCTCTAGCGGGGGGGGATTCCAAGAGACCCAGTACTTC
NA	TRBV12-3/TRBV12-4	TRBJ2-7	NA	CASSFVGSSYEQYF	TGTGCCAGCAGTTTTGTGGGGAGCTCCTACGAGCAGTACTTC
NA	TRBV29-1	TRBJ2-5	NA	CSVRAAGGGETQYF	TGCAGCGTCCGGGCCGCAGGGGGAGGCGAGACCCAGTACTTC
NA	TRBV30	TRBJ1-1	NA	CAWSDLNTEAFF	TGTGCCTGGAGTGACCTGAACACTGAAGCTTTCTTT
TRBD1	TRBV12-3/TRBV12-4	TRBJ1-5	NA	CASSLGGGQGINQPQHF	TGTGCCAGCAGTTTAGGGGGGGGACAGGGTATCAATCAGCCCCAGCATTTT
NA	TRBV2	TRBJ2-3	NA	CASPSGGDTQYF	TGTGCCAGCCCCAGCGGAGGAGATACGCAGTATTTT
NA	TRBV13	TRBJ2-5	NA	CASSLGTDQYF	TGTGCCAGCAGCTTAGGGACGGACCAGTACTTC
NA	TRBV7-9	TRBJ1-2	NA	CAPARADYGYTF	TGTGCCCCGGCCAGGGCCGACTATGGCTACACCTTC
TRBD1	TRBV19	TRBJ1-2	NA	CASSMPGQGLDYGYTF	TGTGCCAGTAGTATGCCGGGACAGGGACTAGACTATGGCTACACCTTC
TRBD1	TRBV29-1	TRBJ1-3	NA	CSVGLLTGGFGGNTIYF	TGCAGCGTTGGACTTCTGACAGGGGGCTTCGGTGGAAACACCATATATTTT
NA	TRBV29-1	TRBJ1-2	NA	CSVVEGSGYTF	TGCAGCGTTGTGGAAGGGTCTGGCTACACCTTC
NA	TRBV4-2	TRBJ2-7	NA	CASSQGSSAYEQYF	TGTGCCAGCAGCCAAGGTTCTAGCGCCTACGAGCAGTACTTC
NA	TRBV4-1	TRBJ2-3	NA	CASSQDLALDTQYF	TGCGCCAGCAGCCAAGACCTAGCGTTAGATACGCAGTATTTT
NA	TRBV20-1	TRBJ1-2	NA	CSARDERGRIRWGYTF	TGCAGTGCTAGAGATGAGCGGGGGCGGATTCGCTGGGGCTACACCTTC
NA	TRBV6-6	TRBJ2-1	NA	CASAGMAEGNNEQFF	TGTGCCAGCGCAGGGATGGCGGAAGGTAACAATGAGCAGTTCTTC
NA	TRBV7-2	TRBJ2-5	NA	CASSLAGGHQETQYF	TGTGCCAGCAGCTTAGCGGGGGGGCACCAAGAGACCCAGTACTTC
TRBD1	TRBV7-6	TRBJ2-7	NA	CASSLAVGTDEQYF	TGTGCCAGCAGCTTAGCGGTAGGGACAGACGAGCAGTACTTC
NA	TRBV5-6	TRBJ1-2	once	CASRVGTRRGYTF	TGTGCCAGCAGGGTTGGGACAAGGCGAGGCTACACCTTC
NA	TRBV5-1	TRBJ1-5	NA	CASSSAGAQPQHF	TGCGCCAGCAGTAGTGCAGGGGCTCAGCCCCAGCATTTT
TRBD2	TRBV3-1	TRBJ2-7	NA	CASSQSNLAGGYDPQYF	TGTGCCAGCAGCCAAAGTAACCTAGCGGGGGGATACGATCCGCAGTACTTC
NA	TRBV6-2/TRBV6-3	TRBJ1-2	NA	CASSYSFGPGDYGYTF	TGTGCCAGCAGTTACTCCTTTGGCCCAGGGGACTATGGCTACACCTTC
NA	TRBV9	TRBJ2-1	NA	CASSVAGQDYNEQFF	TGTGCCAGCAGCGTAGCTGGGCAGGACTACAATGAGCAGTTCTTC
NA	TRBV14	TRBJ2-4	once	CASSQYGAKNIQYF	TGTGCCAGCAGCCAATACGGGGCCAAAAACATTCAGTACTTC
NA	TRBV4-1	TRBJ1-5	NA	CASSQGPGWNQPQHF	TGCGCCAGCAGCCAAGGACCGGGATGGAATCAGCCCCAGCATTTT
NA	TRBV6-5	TRBJ1-5	once	CASSYSGDQPQHF	TGTGCCAGCAGTTACTCCGGGGATCAGCCCCAGCATTTT